Shown below are 19 T cell receptor beta chains from a single sample sequenced in a study of post-analysis software for immune sequencing data. General study results and limits: The study found TRBV5-6, TRBV5-1 and TRBV20-1 among a few TRBV segments more frequent in patients than controls.

What these receptors recognize is not known. Presence of unique molecular identifiers characterized the TCR beta cDNA libraries. TCRdb processed the PCR reads anew with MiXCR; each CDR3 protein has one entry. The top ten hold approximately 5.4% of the sample, which has more than 450,000 distinct CDR3 sequences, roughly 34% seen once. The specimen sequenced was blood. These receptors all stem from a girl between 2 and 17 years old with multiple sclerosis.

There are a few counts of this clonotype. This sequence joins TRBV4-1 and TRBJ2-1, with a tentative D call TRBD1 (5 bases). Trimming left V 4 bases short and J 7 bases short, with 8 bases between. Germline-derived CDR1 and CDR2 are MGHRA and YSYEKL. The CDR3 runs to 12 residues. CDR3 DNA sequence: TGCGCCAGCAGCCCAGGGCAGAATGAGCAGTTCTTC. Its translation: CASSPGQNEQFF.

The chain couples TRBV28 to TRBJ2-3; D is unclear. V lost 5 bases and J lost 7, with 13 bases in between. CDR1 is MDHEN, CDR2 SYDVKM, per germline. CDR3 size: 13 residues. CDR3 protein: CASSHRRRYTQYF. CDR3 sequence (DNA): TGTGCCAGCAGTCACCGCCGGCGGTATACGCAGTATTTT.

The V gene is TRBV6-5, the J gene TRBJ1-1, with 8 bases aligning to TRBD1. The CDR3 is made up of 12 amino acids. The germline gives CDR1 MNHEY, CDR2 SVGAGI. V lost 8 bases and J lost 4; bases outside the gene matches: 3. As DNA, the CDR3 is TGTGCCAGCGGGACAGGCCTCACTGAAGCTTTCTTT. It translates to CASGTGLTEAFF.

This clonotype has only a few counts. The genes are TRBV7-3 and TRBJ2-3; 7 bases match TRBD2. Trimming removed 5 bases from V and 4 bases from J; junction bases left unmatched: 9. The CDR3 runs 15 residues. CDR1 SGHTA and CDR2 FQGTGA come from the germline V gene. The CDR3 DNA sequence: TGTGCCAGCAGCCTCCTGGGGGGGATCTCAGATACGCAGTATTTT. This codes for CASSLLGGISDTQYF.

This clonotype was seen repeatedly, ten times or more. The rearrangement links TRBV29-1 to TRBJ1-2; D gene ambiguous. V gave up 6 bases and J gave up 4 bases, with 15 bases separating them. The germline gives CDR1 SQVTM, CDR2 ANQGSEA. The CDR3 extends over 13 amino acids. CDR3 amino acids: CSVAKTDSYGYTF. CDR3 nucleotide sequence: TGCAGCGTCGCCAAGACGGATAGCTATGGCTACACCTTC.

This clonotype was seen only a few times. The chain links TRBV20-1 to TRBJ1-1; 7 positions match TRBD1. The J segment lost 1 base and the V segment lost 6 bases, leaving 8 bases of the junction unmatched. The germline V gene has CDR1 DFQATT and CDR2 SNEGSKA (reference sequence). The CDR3 length is 14 residues. In nucleotides, the CDR3 is TGCAGTGCCACACCCGGACAGGAGAACACTGAAGCTTTCTTT. It is translated as CSATPGQENTEAFF.

The CDR3 coding sequence is TGTGCCAGCAGTTTAGCGGCAGCCTCCTACGAGCAGTACTTC. Amino acids: CASSLAAASYEQYF. The chain links TRBV12-3 or TRBV12-4 to TRBJ2-4; D is uncertain. The J call may be wrong; the DNA end is better matched by TRBJ2-7. The CDR3 has 14 amino acids.

A few counts support this clonotype. The chain combines TRBV5-1 with TRBJ1-2; no firm D call. This CDR3 has 12 amino acids. Germline V gene sequence: CDR1 SGHRS, CDR2 YFSETQ. V lost 4 bases to trimming and J lost 6 bases, with 10 bases between them. CDR3 in amino acids: CASSLDVHGYTF. The CDR3, as DNA: TGCGCCAGCAGCCTTGACGTACATGGCTACACCTTC.

This chain connects TRBV7-2 to TRBJ2-7; tentatively, D is TRBD1 (5 bases). Germline assignment: CDR1 SGHTA and CDR2 FQGNSA. V dropped 2 bases and J dropped 1 base, with 12 bases sitting between them. The CDR3 has 15 residues. The CDR3 loop is CASSLLNRPSYEQYF. The DNA of the CDR3 is TGTGCCAGCAGCTTACTGAACAGGCCTTCCTACGAGCAGTACTTC.

This sequence joins TRBV27 and TRBJ1-2; a weak D match, TRBD1 (6 bases). This CDR3 is 15 amino acids long. Germline V lookup: CDR1 MNHEY, CDR2 SMNVEV (reference sequence). The V end lost 5 bases, the J end lost 2 bases, and 15 bases lay between the germline ends. CDR3 nucleotide sequence: TGTGCCAGCAGTCCGATCACAGGGACAAACTATGGCTACACCTTC. This codes for CASSPITGTNYGYTF.

This clonotype came up once. One end of the junction does not line up with germline, which may come from a read error. The chain has TRBV7-7 and TRBJ2-5; 8 bases match TRBD2. The CDR3 sequence is 14 residues long. Germline CDR1 and CDR2: SSHAT and FNYEAQ (reference sequence). CDR3 nucleotide sequence: TGTGCTAGCAGCGGGGGCAGGCAAGGGGAGACCCAGTACTTC. Translated: CASSGGRQGETQYF.

A few counts support this clonotype. The chain combines TRBV27 with TRBJ2-6; D call uncertain. Germline CDR1 MNHEY, CDR2 SMNVEV (reference sequence). Trimming left V 2 bases short and J 2 bases short, with 7 bases between. CDR3 length equals 15 residues. The CDR3 bases are TGTGCCAGCAGTTTAGGCAACCCTGGGGCCAACGTCCTGACTTTC. This encodes CASSLGNPGANVLTF.

V and J are TRBV6-4 and TRBJ2-2; D not resolved. The CDR3 spans 13 residues. Germline V gene data show CDR1 as MRHNA and CDR2 as SNTAGT. V was pared by 4 bases and J by 5 bases, with 8 bases between. The DNA for the CDR3 is TGTGCCAGCAGTGTAGAGGCGACCGGGGAGCTGTTTTTT. Residues: CASSVEATGELFF.

V usage is TRBV7-9 and J usage is TRBJ1-5; no definite D call. V dropped 3 bases and J dropped 0 bases, with 12 bases sitting between them. The CDR3 totals 16 residues. Germline CDR1 reads SEHNR; CDR2 reads FQNEAQ (reference sequence). The DNA of the CDR3 is TGTGCCAGCAGCTTCTTGGGGTCCCATAGCAATCAGCCCCAGCATTTT. Its translation is CASSFLGSHSNQPQHF.

The chain couples TRBV29-1 to TRBJ2-5; D uncertain. Germline V gives CDR1 SQVTM, CDR2 ANQGSEA. Trimming left V 6 bases short and J 8 bases short, with 10 bases between. This CDR3 has 10 amino acids. The CDR3 bases are TGCAGCGTAAGCCATAAAACCCAGTACTTC. Protein sequence: CSVSHKTQYF.

In its sample, this clonotype was seen a few times. The rearrangement links TRBV20-1 to TRBJ1-2, with D possibly being TRBD1 (5 bases). V shed 0 bases and J shed 2 bases, with 10 bases lying between them. The CDR3 length is 14 residues. The germline V gene has CDR1 DFQATT and CDR2 SNEGSKA (reference sequence). CDR3 protein: CSARERPGNYGYTF. Here the CDR3 DNA reads TGCAGTGCTAGAGAGAGGCCAGGGAACTATGGCTACACCTTC.

This chain connects TRBV20-1 to TRBJ1-5; tentative D call: TRBD1 (5 bases). Deletions cut 2 bases from V and 0 bases from J, with 11 bases between. CDR3 length equals 15 residues. Germline V gene data show CDR1 as DFQATT and CDR2 as SNEGSKA (reference sequence). The CDR3 DNA reads TGCAGTGCTAGAAGTCCAGGGCGTAGCAATCAGCCCCAGCATTTT. Its translation: CSARSPGRSNQPQHF.

This clonotype has a handful of counts. The chain links TRBV5-1 to TRBJ2-3; TRBD1 matches 7 bases. Germline V gene sequence: CDR1 SGHRS, CDR2 YFSETQ. The J segment lost 0 bases and the V segment lost 4 bases, leaving 5 bases of the junction unmatched. This CDR3 has 15 residues. The CDR3 loop is CASSQEGQSTDTQYF. The DNA of the CDR3 is TGCGCCAGCAGCCAAGAGGGACAGAGCACAGATACGCAGTATTTT. Full variable domain (remainder filled in from reference TRBV5-1 and TRBJ2-3): KAGVTQTPRYLIKTRGQQVTLSCSPISGHRSVSWYQQTPGQGLQFLFEYFSETQRNKGNFPGRFSGRQFSNSRSEMNVSTLELGDSALYLCASSQEGQSTDTQYFGPGTRLTVL.

The chain combines TRBV9 with TRBJ2-3, with 8 bases fitting TRBD1. With V trimmed by 6 bases and J by 2 bases, 5 bases remained unmatched. CDR1 is SGDLS, CDR2 YYNGEE, per germline. The length of the CDR3 is 14 residues. The CDR3 region has the DNA TGTGCCAGCAACAGGGGGTCTAACACAGATACGCAGTATTTT. Translated: CASNRGSNTDTQYF.